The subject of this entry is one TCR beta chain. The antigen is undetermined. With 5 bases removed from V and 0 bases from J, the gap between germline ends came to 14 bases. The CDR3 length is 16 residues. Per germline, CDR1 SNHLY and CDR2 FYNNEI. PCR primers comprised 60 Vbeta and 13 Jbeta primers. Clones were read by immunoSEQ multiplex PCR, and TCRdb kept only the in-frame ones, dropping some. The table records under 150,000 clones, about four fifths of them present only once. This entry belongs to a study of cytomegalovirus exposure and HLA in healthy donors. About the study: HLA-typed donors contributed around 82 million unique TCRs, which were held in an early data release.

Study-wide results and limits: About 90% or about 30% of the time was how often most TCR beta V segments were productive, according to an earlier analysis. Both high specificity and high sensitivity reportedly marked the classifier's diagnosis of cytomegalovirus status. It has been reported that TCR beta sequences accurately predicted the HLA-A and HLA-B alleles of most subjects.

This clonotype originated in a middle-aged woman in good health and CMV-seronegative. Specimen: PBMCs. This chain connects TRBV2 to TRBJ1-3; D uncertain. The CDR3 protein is CASSPENTRSGNTIYF. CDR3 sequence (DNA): TGTGCCAGCAGTCCGGAGAACACCCGCTCTGGAAACACCATATATTTT.